Below are 18 T cell receptor beta chains sequenced from a single sample in a study of T cell repertoires in cytomegalovirus infection. TCRdb passed the reads through MiXCR, listing each CDR3 protein once. Of about 490,000 distinct CDR3 sequences listed, 11% are singletons. Sequencing was done on a sample of PBMCs. Receptors were obtained from a human donor in good health (CMV status not recorded). Some clones in this sample may be carry-over from other donors' samples.

Ten or more counts support this clonotype. The rearrangement links TRBV10-3 to TRBJ1-5, with D maybe TRBD1 (5 bases). The V gene lost 2 bases and the J gene lost 1 base, with 12 bases spanning the gap. The CDR3 contains 16 residues. Germline CDR1 reads ENHRY; CDR2 reads SYGVKD. The CDR3 loop reads CAISERGGVSNQPQHF. The CDR3 DNA reads as TGTGCCATCAGTGAGCGGGGGGGGGTGAGCAATCAGCCCCAGCATTTT.

This clonotype was observed many times. The chain carries TRBV20-1 and TRBJ1-6, with D unresolved. V lost 6 bases to trimming and J lost 7 bases, with 13 bases between them. Germline CDR1 reads DFQATT; CDR2 reads SNEGSKA (reference sequence). The CDR3 covers 13 residues. The CDR3 reads CSALYAFNSPLHF. CDR3 DNA: TGCAGTGCCCTGTATGCTTTCAATTCACCCCTCCACTTT.

This chain links TRBV29-1 with TRBJ2-7; 9 nucleotides match TRBD1. V lost 4 bases and J lost 3; bases outside the gene matches: 13. The CDR3 has 16 amino acids. CDR1 and CDR2 (germline): SQVTM, ANQGSEA. The CDR3 here is CSVVGDRDSLRYEQYF. CDR3 in DNA: TGCAGCGTTGTTGGGGACAGGGATTCCCTACGCTACGAGCAGTACTTC.

The chain is built from TRBV24-1 and TRBJ2-5; 8 bases match TRBD1. CDR1 and CDR2 (germline): KGHDR, SFDVKD. The CDR3 runs 13 residues. V was clipped by 10 bases and J by 2 bases; unmatched bases: 5. The CDR3 spells CATDRGPQETQYF. The DNA of the CDR3 is TGTGCCACTGACAGGGGACCGCAAGAGACCCAGTACTTC.

At least ten counts were recorded for this clonotype. The CDR3 nucleotides are TGTGCCAGCAGTCCCGACGTAGCGGTTGATACGCAGTATTTT. This gives the protein CASSPDVAVDTQYF. The chain is built from TRBV7-8 and TRBJ2-3; a weak D match, TRBD2 (6 bases). Trimming removed 6 bases from V and 6 bases from J, with 16 bases in between. Per germline, CDR1 SGHVS and CDR2 FQNEAQ. The CDR3 contains 14 residues.

CDR3 sequence: CASTPWGETQYF. CDR3 DNA sequence: TGTGCCAGCACCCCTTGGGGGGAGACCCAGTACTTC. The chain uses TRBV27 and TRBJ2-5; D is tentatively TRBD1 or TRBD2 (5 bases each). The CDR3 loop spans 12 amino acids. Germline-derived CDR1 and CDR2 are MNHEY and SMNVEV (reference sequence). V was clipped by 7 bases and J by 5 bases, with 11 bases between them.

V is TRBV6-1 and J is TRBJ1-1, with a possible D match to TRBD1 (6 bases). V was cut by 6 bases and J by 4 bases, with 15 bases left in between. In germline, CDR1 is MNHNS, CDR2 SASEGT. There are 14 residues in the CDR3. The CDR3 DNA reads as TGTGCCAGCAGACACAGGGAAGAGGGCACTGAAGCTTTCTTT. Encoded protein: CASRHREEGTEAFF.

This clonotype occurred many times. The CDR3 DNA reads TGTGCCAGCAGCCCCGGGCGGAGTAGGGGGAACACTGAAGCTTTCTTT. Translated, it gives CASSPGRSRGNTEAFF. V and J are TRBV7-2 and TRBJ1-1; TRBD1 is a possible D gene (5 bases). The CDR3 length is 16 residues. V was clipped by 5 bases and J by 1 base, with 17 bases between them. Germline CDR1 and CDR2: SGHTA and FQGNSA.

The J gene is TRBJ2-7, the V gene TRBV28; 8 bases align to TRBD1. Germline loops: CDR1 MDHEN, CDR2 SYDVKM. V lost 5 bases to trimming and J lost 5 bases; unmatched junction nucleotides: 11. The CDR3 consists of 15 residues. The CDR3 nucleotides read TGTGCCAGCAGTAGGGTCCAGGGGGCGTCCCACGAGCAGTACTTC. Amino acids: CASSRVQGASHEQYF.

In this sample, this clonotype turned up a few times. CDR3 nucleotide sequence: TGTGCCATCACGGGCCGGGAGAACACCGGGGAGCTGTTTTTT. This translates into CAITGRENTGELFF. This chain connects TRBV10-3 to TRBJ2-2, with D perhaps TRBD2 (5 bases). The CDR3 extends over 14 amino acids. The V end was cut by 7 bases, the J end by 1 base, with 10 bases between. The germline CDR1 and CDR2 sequences are ENHRY and SYGVKD.

This clonotype was recorded at least ten times. The genes are TRBV19 and TRBJ2-7; no definite D call. Germline CDR1 reads LNHDA; CDR2 reads SQIVND (reference sequence). V was trimmed by 3 bases and J by 6 bases, leaving 9 bases between them. This CDR3 spans 12 amino acids. CDR3 residues: CASSIGFSEQYF. Written as DNA, the CDR3 is TGTGCCAGTAGTATCGGGTTCTCCGAGCAGTACTTC.

The gene calls are TRBV18 and TRBJ2-1, with 7 bases identical to TRBD1. The CDR3 covers 15 residues. V was clipped by 0 bases and J by 11 bases; unmatched bases: 10. Germline CDR1 is KGHSH and CDR2 is LQKENI. Here the CDR3 DNA reads TGTGCCAGCTCACCACCTGGGCCGGGACAGAGAAAGCAGTTCTTC. It yields the protein CASSPPGPGQRKQFF.

In its sample, this clonotype was seen a few times. V and J are TRBV7-9 and TRBJ1-1; D is possibly TRBD1 (5 bases). The CDR3 totals 16 residues. V was shortened by 5 bases and J by 0 bases, with 16 bases between the two germline ends. CDR1 and CDR2 from the germline V gene are SEHNR and FQNEAQ (reference sequence). Here the CDR3 reads CASSPNRRTMNTEAFF. The CDR3 bases are TGTGCCAGCAGCCCTAACAGGAGAACCATGAACACTGAAGCTTTCTTT.

This clonotype has at least ten counts. One end of the junction fails to match germline, which may point to a read error. This rearrangement joins TRBV20-1 to TRBJ2-6; D is uncertain. The CDR3 consists of 14 residues. Germline loops: CDR1 DFQATT, CDR2 SNEGSKA (reference sequence). The CDR3 DNA reads as TGCAGTGCCAGAGCCTTCTCTGGGGCCAACGTCCTGACTTTC. As protein: CSARAFSGANVLTF.

This clonotype came up many times. The CDR3 loop is CASSQSGSRYEQYF. As DNA, the CDR3 is TGTGCCAGCAGCCAGTCGGGGAGTAGGTACGAGCAGTACTTC. This chain connects TRBV4-2 to TRBJ2-7; D might be TRBD2 (5 bases). This CDR3 contains 14 residues. Trimming cost V 3 bases and J 4 bases, with 13 bases left between them. Germline values: CDR1 LGHNA, CDR2 YNFKEQ.

On this clonotype itself: With a much larger clone just one base away, this may be a read error. The chain is built from TRBV12-3 or TRBV12-4 and TRBJ1-2, with D tentatively TRBD1 (6 bases). CDR3 length: 12 amino acids. V shed 11 bases and J shed 12 bases, with 22 bases lying between them. The CDR3 nucleotides are TGTGCCTCCAGGACACAGGGATCCGGCGACACCTTC. Its translation: CASRTQGSGDTF.

CDR3 loop: CSARGAGVSTDTQYF. The CDR3 DNA follows: TGCAGTGCTAGAGGAGCGGGGGTGTCCACAGATACGCAGTATTTT. The chain has TRBV20-1 and TRBJ2-3; TRBD2 matches 8 bases. The CDR3 covers 15 residues. Germline trimming cut 1 base from V and 2 bases from J; bases unmatched to any gene: 5. From germline, CDR1 is DFQATT and CDR2 SNEGSKA (reference sequence).

This clonotype was counted only a few times. The chain joins TRBV11-2 to TRBJ2-1, with 7 bases lining up with TRBD2. J was trimmed by 4 bases and V by 3 bases; bases with no gene match: 6. The germline V gene has CDR1 SGHAT and CDR2 FQNNGV. CDR3 size: 15 residues. The DNA for the CDR3 is TGTGCCAGCAGCTTTGAGCGGGATACTTACAATGAGCAGTTCTTC. As protein: CASSFERDTYNEQFF.